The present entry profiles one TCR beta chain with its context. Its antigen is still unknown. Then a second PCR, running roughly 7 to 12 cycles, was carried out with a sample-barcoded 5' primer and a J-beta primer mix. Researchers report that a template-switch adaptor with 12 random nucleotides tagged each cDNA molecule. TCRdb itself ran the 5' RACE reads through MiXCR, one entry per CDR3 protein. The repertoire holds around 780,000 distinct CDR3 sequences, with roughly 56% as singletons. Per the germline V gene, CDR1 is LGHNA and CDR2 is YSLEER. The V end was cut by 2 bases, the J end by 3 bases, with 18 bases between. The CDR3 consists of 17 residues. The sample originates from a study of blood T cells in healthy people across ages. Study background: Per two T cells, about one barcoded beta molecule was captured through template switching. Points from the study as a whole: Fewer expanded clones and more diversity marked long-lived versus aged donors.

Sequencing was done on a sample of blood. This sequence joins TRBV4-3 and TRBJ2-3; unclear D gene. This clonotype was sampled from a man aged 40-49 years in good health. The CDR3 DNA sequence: TGCGCCAGCAGCCAATTTTGGGATAGACGAAGTACAGATACGCAGTATTTT. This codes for CASSQFWDRRSTDTQYF.